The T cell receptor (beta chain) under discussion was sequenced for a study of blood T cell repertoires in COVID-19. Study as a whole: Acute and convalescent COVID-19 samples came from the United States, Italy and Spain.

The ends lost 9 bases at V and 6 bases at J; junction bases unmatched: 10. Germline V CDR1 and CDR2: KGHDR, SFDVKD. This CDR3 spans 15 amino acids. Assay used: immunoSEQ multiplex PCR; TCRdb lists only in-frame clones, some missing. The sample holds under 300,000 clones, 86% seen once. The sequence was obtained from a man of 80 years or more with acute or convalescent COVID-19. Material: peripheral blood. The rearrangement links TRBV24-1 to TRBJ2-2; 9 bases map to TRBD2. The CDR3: CATSAGAGGPGELFF. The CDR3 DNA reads TGTGCCACCTCGGCCGGAGCGGGGGGACCCGGGGAGCTGTTTTTT.